These T cell receptor beta chains were read from a single sample in a study of breast tumors, draining lymph nodes, adjacent tissues. TCRdb reprocessed the multiplex PCR reads with MiXCR, giving one entry per CDR3 protein. Seen here are approximately 90,000 distinct CDR3 sequences, over 25% observed once, and the top ten hold more than 7%. Sequencing was carried out using axillary lymph node tissue. The receptors derive from a female donor with breast cancer. Some clones in this sample may be carry-over from other donors' samples. The CDR3 runs from the conserved cysteine through the conserved F or W. D genes are given only for firm matches. Size is omitted from some rows. Given values are once, few, many or a class for expanded clones.

D	V	J	size	CDR3	DNA
TRBD2	TRBV20-1	TRBJ2-7	.	CSARDGLASGGEQYF	TGCAGTGCTAGAGATGGACTAGCCTCGGGAGGCGAGCAGTACTTC
.	TRBV5-1	TRBJ1-1	.	CASTFGASDTEAFF	TGCGCCAGCACTTTTGGGGCGAGCGACACTGAAGCTTTCTTT
.	TRBV20-1	TRBJ1-4	.	CSANPGTLYNEKLFF	TGCAGTGCCAACCCCGGGACACTATACAATGAAAAACTGTTTTTT
.	TRBV5-1	TRBJ1-5	many	CASSFVLRGNQPQHF	TGCGCCAGCAGCTTCGTTCTCAGGGGCAATCAGCCCCAGCATTTT
.	TRBV29-1	TRBJ2-5	many	CSVAHQTQYF	TGCAGCGTAGCTCATCAGACCCAGTACTTC
.	TRBV2	TRBJ1-5	.	CASTIEGLLRKNQPQHF	TGTGCCAGCACTATAGAGGGACTCCTCAGGAAGAATCAGCCCCAGCATTTT
TRBD2	TRBV7-8	TRBJ2-5	many	CASSSSGIGLETQYF	TGTGCCAGCAGCTCTAGCGGGATCGGGTTGGAGACCCAGTACTTC
TRBD2	TRBV20-1	TRBJ2-2	once	CSAELAAHTGELFF	TGCAGTGCAGAACTAGCGGCCCACACCGGGGAGCTGTTTTTT
TRBD2	TRBV2	TRBJ2-5	many	CASSGLAGSETQYF	TGTGCCAGCAGTGGGCTAGCGGGTTCAGAGACCCAGTACTTC
.	TRBV10-2	TRBJ2-3	.	CASTGAGSTDTLYF	TGCGCCTCGACCGGGGCGGGGAGCACAGATACGCTGTATTTT
.	TRBV6-1	TRBJ1-4	many	CASSDTGGLNEKLFF	TGTGCCAGCAGTGATACAGGCGGATTAAATGAAAAACTGTTTTTT
.	TRBV30	TRBJ1-1	few	CAGMGGTEAFF	TGTGCCGGCATGGGGGGCACTGAAGCTTTCTTT
TRBD1	TRBV7-6	TRBJ1-2	.	CASSSGTGSVGNTF	TGTGCCAGCAGCTCCGGGACAGGGAGTGTTGGAAACACCTTC
.	TRBV7-2	TRBJ2-3	many	CASSFLSTDTQYF	TGTGCCAGCAGCTTTCTTAGCACAGATACGCAGTATTTT
TRBD1	TRBV15	TRBJ2-1	many	CATSNAGTGVSEQFF	TGTGCCACCAGCAACGCCGGGACAGGGGTGAGTGAGCAGTTCTTC
TRBD1	TRBV6-2/TRBV6-3	TRBJ1-2	many	CASRGQTDYGYTF	TGTGCCAGCAGGGGACAGACAGACTATGGCTACACCTTC
TRBD1	TRBV7-8	TRBJ1-6	.	CASSRGPGRSPLHF	TGTGCCAGCAGCAGGGGGCCGGGTCGTTCACCCCTCCACTTT
TRBD1	TRBV15	TRBJ2-4	many	CATSRGSTGDKNIQYF	TGTGCCACCAGCAGAGGGTCAACAGGGGACAAAAACATTCAGTACTTC
.	TRBV7-9	TRBJ1-2	many	CASSLVLSRSYGYTF	TGTGCCAGCAGCTTAGTGCTTTCTCGCAGCTATGGCTACACCTTC
TRBD1	TRBV6-6	TRBJ1-5	.	CASRPTGQVDEQPQHF	TGTGCCAGCAGGCCGACGGGACAGGTCGACGAGCAGCCCCAGCATTTT
TRBD2	TRBV20-1	TRBJ2-1	.	CSARVLAGWDEQFF	TGCAGTGCTAGAGTGCTAGCGGGATGGGATGAGCAGTTCTTC
.	TRBV7-3	TRBJ1-6	few	CASSLESSYNSPLHF	TGTGCCAGCAGCTTAGAGAGCTCCTATAATTCACCCCTCCACTTT
TRBD2	TRBV20-1	TRBJ2-2	many	CSAIREGNTGELFF	TGCAGTGCTATTCGGGAGGGGAACACCGGGGAGCTGTTTTTT
.	TRBV7-9	TRBJ2-1	many	CASNEDGQAAVLFF	TGTGCCAGCAACGAAGATGGGCAGGCGGCCGTCCTGTTCTTC
TRBD2	TRBV27	TRBJ2-7	many	CASSGGRHYEQYF	TGTGCCAGCAGCGGCGGGAGGCACTACGAGCAGTACTTC
TRBD1	TRBV20-1	TRBJ1-4	.	CSPRDRDDEKLLF	TGCAGTCCCCGGGACAGAGATGATGAAAAACTGCTTTTT
.	TRBV12-3/TRBV12-4	TRBJ2-2	.	CASRLALATGELFF	TGTGCCAGCAGACTCGCCCTAGCCACCGGGGAGCTGTTTTTT
.	TRBV20-1	TRBJ1-6	many	CSARGRDRNSPLHF	TGCAGTGCTAGAGGACGGGACCGCAATTCACCCCTCCACTTT
TRBD1	TRBV11-3	TRBJ2-3	many	CASSLSGGGTDTQYF	TGTGCCAGCAGCTTATCAGGGGGAGGCACAGATACGCAGTATTTT
.	TRBV20-1	TRBJ2-3	once	CSATRYGDTQYF	TGCAGTGCTACGCGATACGGGGATACGCAGTATTTT
TRBD1	TRBV6-4	TRBJ1-2	.	CASSAGTDYGYTF	TGTGCCAGCAGCGCCGGGACAGACTATGGCTACACCTTC
.	TRBV28	TRBJ2-1	many	CASSPSTRAYNEQFF	TGTGCCAGCAGTCCGAGTACCCGGGCCTACAATGAGCAGTTCTTC
.	TRBV5-6	TRBJ2-7	many	CASSFQVTYEQYF	TGTGCCAGCAGCTTCCAAGTAACCTACGAGCAGTACTTC
.	TRBV30	TRBJ2-3	many	CAWSAVRGPGTDTQYF	TGTGCCTGGAGTGCTGTACGGGGGCCAGGCACAGATACGCAGTATTTT
TRBD1	TRBV20-1	TRBJ1-1	many	CSATYDRGLRNTEAFF	TGCAGTGCCACGTATGACAGGGGGCTGAGGAACACTGAAGCTTTCTTT
.	TRBV11-2	TRBJ1-6	many	CASSLGDRGYNSPLHF	TGTGCCAGCAGCTTAGGTGATCGGGGGTATAATTCACCCCTCCACTTT
TRBD1	TRBV5-6	TRBJ2-1	.	CASSTGTGVHNEQFF	TGTGCCAGCAGCACCGGGACAGGGGTCCACAATGAGCAGTTCTTC
.	TRBV5-4	TRBJ2-3	many	CASSLTPGAPDTQYF	TGTGCCAGCAGCTTAACCCCTGGGGCCCCAGATACGCAGTATTTT
TRBD2	TRBV28	TRBJ2-7	.	CASSPTGGENSYEQYF	TGTGCCAGCAGCCCGACGGGGGGGGAGAACTCCTACGAGCAGTACTTC
TRBD2	TRBV12-3/TRBV12-4	TRBJ2-7	.	CASSQSGRHYEQYF	TGCGCCAGCAGCCAAAGCGGGAGACACTACGAGCAGTACTTC
.	TRBV15	TRBJ1-5	many	CATSRETGNQPQHF	TGTGCCACCAGCAGAGAGACAGGCAATCAGCCCCAGCATTTT